Sequencing of this T cell receptor beta chain was carried out in a study of graft-versus-host responses after intestinal transplantation. Trimming took 2 bases from V and 3 from J, leaving 8 bases between them. Germline V gene sequence: CDR1 MNHEY, CDR2 SMNVEV (reference sequence). The CDR3 loop spans 13 amino acids. Study outcomes and limitations: High graft-versus-host to host-versus-graft T cell clonal ratios marked allografts of patients with graft-donor macrochimerism. With peak circulating GvH clone levels came an association with early post-transplant HvG declines.

With regard to this clone: Its antigen remains unidentified.

This table comes from immunoSEQ multiplex PCR, and its TCRdb copy is limited to in-frame clones, with some not included. This sample has roughly 40,000 clones; 90% to 95% occur once, and the top ten carry around 3.6%. The sequenced sample was PBMCs, obtained around 730 days after intestinal transplantation. The rearrangement joins TRBV27 to TRBJ2-7; perhaps TRBD2 as D (6 bases). This clonotype was obtained from a human patient who received an intestinal transplant, so some T cells may come from the graft donor. The CDR3 reads CASSLMGGYEQYF. CDR3 DNA sequence: TGTGCCAGCAGTTTAATGGGAGGCTACGAGCAGTACTTC.